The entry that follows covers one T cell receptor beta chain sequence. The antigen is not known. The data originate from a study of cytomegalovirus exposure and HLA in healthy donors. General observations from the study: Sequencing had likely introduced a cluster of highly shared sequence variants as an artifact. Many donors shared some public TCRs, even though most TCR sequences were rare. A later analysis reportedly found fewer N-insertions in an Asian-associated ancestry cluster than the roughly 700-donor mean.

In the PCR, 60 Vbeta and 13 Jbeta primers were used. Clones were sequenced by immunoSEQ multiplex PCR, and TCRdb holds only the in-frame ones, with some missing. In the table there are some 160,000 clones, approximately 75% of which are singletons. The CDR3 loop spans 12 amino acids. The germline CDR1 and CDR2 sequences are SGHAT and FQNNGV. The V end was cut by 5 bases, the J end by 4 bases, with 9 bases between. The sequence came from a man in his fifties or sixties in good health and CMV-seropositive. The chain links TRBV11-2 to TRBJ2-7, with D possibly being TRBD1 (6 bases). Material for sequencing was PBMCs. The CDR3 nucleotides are TGTGCCAGCAGCGTCCAGGGGTACGAGCAGTACTTC. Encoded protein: CASSVQGYEQYF.